This TCR beta chain stems from a study of cytomegalovirus exposure and HLA in healthy donors. Germline V CDR1 and CDR2: SGDLS, YYNGEE. V was shortened by 0 bases and J by 1 base, with 7 bases between the two germline ends. The CDR3 consists of 14 residues. In the PCR, 60 Vbeta and 13 Jbeta primers were used. The method was immunoSEQ multiplex PCR; TCRdb's version includes in-frame clones alone and lacks a portion of them. This repertoire shows under 200,000 clones, more than 60% found once; its top ten account for 3% to 3.5%. The source is a woman aged 45-65 years in good health and CMV-seropositive. The gene calls are TRBV9 and TRBJ1-1; D is unclear. Sequencing input: PBMCs. Here the CDR3 DNA reads TGTGCCAGCAGCGTAGGTTCCAGGAACACTGAAGCTTTCTTT. This codes for CASSVGSRNTEAFF.